These 29 T cell receptor beta chains were all obtained from the same sample, sequenced in a study of OX40 agonist ivuxolimab in advanced cancers. Clones were sequenced by immunoSEQ multiplex PCR, and TCRdb holds only the in-frame ones, with some missing. The sample consists of nearly 85,000 clones, 80% to 90% of them appearing once. Sequencing used CD4+ or CD8+ T cells sorted from blood, obtained in a trial of the OX40 agonist ivuxolimab. All receptors come from an adult with an advanced solid tumor such as melanoma, head and neck, liver or kidney cancer.

The chain links TRBV7-3 to TRBJ2-7; D might be TRBD1 (5 bases). From germline, CDR1 is SGHTA and CDR2 FQGTGA. This CDR3 region has 14 residues. V lost 3 bases, J lost 1 base, and 10 bases lay in between. This chain's CDR3 is CASSFGAGSYEQYF. The CDR3 bases are TGTGCCAGCAGCTTTGGTGCAGGGTCCTACGAGCAGTACTTC.

V and J are TRBV6-1 and TRBJ1-2, with TRBD1 identical over 10 bases. The ends lost 5 bases at V and 5 bases at J; junction bases unmatched: 5. The length of the CDR3 is 14 residues. The V gene's germline CDR1 is MNHNS and CDR2 SASEGT. This CDR3 reads CASSPLGQGYGYTF. The CDR3 nucleotides are TGTGCCAGCAGTCCCCTGGGACAGGGGTATGGCTACACCTTC.

This sequence joins TRBV7-9 and TRBJ1-5; no firm D call. Germline CDR1 SEHNR, CDR2 FQNEAQ (reference sequence). The CDR3 length is 12 residues. Trimming left V 1 base short and J 8 bases short, with 6 bases between. DNA for the CDR3: TGTGCCAGCAGCTTAGACGCGGAGCCCCAGCATTTT. It is translated as CASSLDAEPQHF.

The count of this clone is one. The rearrangement uses TRBV7-2 and TRBJ2-7; TRBD1 matches 9 bases. Trimming cost V 2 bases and J 3 bases; bases outside gene matches: 2. This CDR3 has 14 amino acids. Per germline, CDR1 SGHTA and CDR2 FQGNSA. CDR3 sequence reads: CASSLWGQGYEQYF. In nucleotides, the CDR3 is TGTGCCAGCAGCTTATGGGGACAGGGCTACGAGCAGTACTTC.

This clone was counted a single time. The chain couples TRBV6-1 to TRBJ1-3, with TRBD1 matching 7 bases. The CDR3 loop spans 14 amino acids. V lost 7 bases, J lost 4 bases, and 7 bases stayed unmatched. Per the germline V gene, CDR1 is MNHNS and CDR2 is SASEGT. The CDR3 DNA is TGTGCCAGCACCCAGACAGGGAAGGGAAACACCATATATTTT. This codes for CASTQTGKGNTIYF.

The rearrangement joins TRBV6-1 to TRBJ1-2; TRBD1 matches at 8 bases. CDR3 size: 16 residues. Germline V gives CDR1 MNHNS, CDR2 SASEGT. The ends lost 3 bases at V and 4 bases at J; junction bases unmatched: 10. The CDR3 loop is CASSEAGGGPGYGYTF. The CDR3 bases are TGTGCCAGCAGTGAGGCAGGGGGCGGACCAGGCTATGGCTACACCTTC.

Regarding this clone: One end of the junction is discordant with germline, which a read error may explain. This chain's CDR3 is CASSILGQGIGF. The CDR3 DNA sequence: TGTGCCAGCAGCATCCTGGGGCAGGGTATAGGCTTC. This chain joins TRBV7-9 and TRBJ2-7; possible D gene TRBD1, 5 bases. Germline V gene data show CDR1 as SEHNR and CDR2 as FQNEAQ (reference sequence). This CDR3 is 12 amino acids long.

The chain has TRBV2 and TRBJ2-2; 12 bases are a match to TRBD1. J lost 7 bases, V lost 7 bases, and 7 bases had no gene match. The CDR3 covers 15 residues. Germline V gene sequence: CDR1 SNHLY, CDR2 FYNNEI. DNA for the CDR3: TGTGCCAGCAATCCGGGACAGGGGGCAGGCGGGGAGCTGTTTTTT. It is translated as CASNPGQGAGGELFF.

The gene calls are TRBV7-9 and TRBJ1-3, with a weak D call TRBD1 (6 bases). Looked up from germline, CDR1 is SEHNR and CDR2 is FQNEAQ (reference sequence). With 1 base removed from V and 6 bases from J, the gap between germline ends came to 16 bases. The CDR3 runs to 16 residues. CDR3 sequence: CASSLGSGTLLNTIYF. Here the CDR3 DNA reads TGTGCCAGCAGCTTAGGCTCCGGGACACTTTTAAACACCATATATTTT.

The rearrangement links TRBV7-9 to TRBJ1-2; unclear D gene. Trimming removed 3 bases at V and 6 bases at J, with 11 bases between. This CDR3 has 13 residues. Germline V gene sequence: CDR1 SEHNR, CDR2 FQNEAQ (reference sequence). The CDR3 DNA follows: TGTGCCAGCAGCTTGCGGTCAGGCCATGGCTACACCTTC. It specifies CASSLRSGHGYTF.

The rearrangement uses TRBV18 and TRBJ2-5; 13 bases fit TRBD2. The CDR3 covers 18 residues. The V gene's germline CDR1 is KGHSH and CDR2 LQKENI. V lost 3 bases to trimming and J lost 5 bases; unmatched junction nucleotides: 12. The CDR3 loop reads CASSPNGKGLAGKETQYF. The CDR3 bases are TGTGCCAGCTCACCCAACGGGAAGGGACTAGCGGGGAAGGAGACCCAGTACTTC.

The rearrangement links TRBV11-2 to TRBJ2-7; no definite D call. The V gene lost 0 bases and the J gene lost 2 bases, with 11 bases spanning the gap. The CDR3 contains 15 residues. The germline gives CDR1 SGHAT, CDR2 FQNNGV. CDR3 sequence: CASSLDHGFAYEQYF. The CDR3, as DNA: TGTGCCAGCAGCTTAGATCACGGGTTTGCCTACGAGCAGTACTTC.

The rearrangement links TRBV28 to TRBJ1-6; D not certain. The CDR3 consists of 15 residues. Trimming pared 6 bases from V and 5 bases from J, leaving 14 bases between. Germline CDR1 is MDHEN and CDR2 is SYDVKM. CDR3 nucleotide sequence: TGTGCCAGCAGACGCGAGACGGTCAATAATTCACCCCTCCACTTT. Translation: CASRRETVNNSPLHF. Full variable domain (remainder filled in from reference TRBV28 and TRBJ1-6): DVKVTQSSRYLVKRTGEKVFLECVQDMDHENMFWYRQDPGLGLRLIYFSYDVKMKEKGDIPEGYSVSREKKERFSLILESASTNQTSMYLCASRRETVNNSPLHFGNGTRLTVT.

This chain uses TRBV5-4 with TRBJ1-3; D remains unclear. Trimming shortened V by 4 bases and J by 3 bases, and 11 bases separated the two germline ends. CDR1 is SGHNT and CDR2 is YYREEE in the germline V gene (reference sequence). The CDR3 contains 14 residues. CDR3 residues: CASSRREGGNTIYF. The CDR3 coding sequence is TGTGCCAGCAGCAGAAGGGAAGGTGGAAACACCATATATTTT.

This sequence joins TRBV30 and TRBJ2-1; 7 positions agree with TRBD1. This CDR3 has 12 amino acids. Trimming cost V 3 bases and J 10 bases; bases outside gene matches: 6. Germline V CDR1 and CDR2: GTSNPN, SVGIG (reference sequence). CDR3 DNA: TGTGCCTGGAGATCTGACAGGGCCGAGCAGTTCTTC. Translated, it gives CAWRSDRAEQFF. Filled out from reference TRBV30 and TRBJ2-1, the complete variable domain reads SQTIHQWPATLVQPVGSPLSLECTVEGTSNPNLYWYRQAAGRGLQLLFYSVGIGQISSEVPQNLSASRPQDRQFILSSKKLLLSDSGFYLCAWRSDRAEQFFGPGTRLTVL.

This clone showed up just once. This chain connects TRBV30 to TRBJ1-2; D is unclear. Germline V gene data show CDR1 as GTSNPN and CDR2 as SVGIG (reference sequence). The CDR3 sequence is 13 residues long. The CDR3 DNA reads TGTGTTGCGTCCCTCAGGACCAACTATGGCTACACCTTC. This translates into CVASLRTNYGYTF.

This clone is a singleton in its sample. This chain uses TRBV10-3 with TRBJ2-3; no clear D gene. Between the trimmed V and J ends, which lost 3 bases and 4 bases, there was a span of 5 bases. The CDR3 extends over 12 amino acids. Germline assignment: CDR1 ENHRY and CDR2 SYGVKD. DNA for the CDR3: TGTGCCATCAGTGACAGGTCAGATACGCAGTATTTT. Amino acids: CAISDRSDTQYF.

J is TRBJ2-3 and V is TRBV5-1; unclear D gene. Trimming cost V 2 bases and J 4 bases, with 8 bases left between them. Germline V gene sequence: CDR1 SGHRS, CDR2 YFSETQ. The CDR3 has 13 amino acids. CDR3 sequence (DNA): TGCGCCAGCAGCTTTAACAGTCCAGATACGCAGTATTTT. Translated: CASSFNSPDTQYF.

This clone was found once. The rearrangement links TRBV6-5 to TRBJ1-6, with a tentative D call TRBD1 (6 bases). The V and J ends lost 8 bases and 7 bases respectively, with 18 bases between them. The CDR3 is 15 amino acids. Germline V gene lookup returns CDR1 MNHEY and CDR2 SVGAGI. CDR3 residues: CASSPTGSANSPLHF. As DNA, the CDR3 is TGTGCCAGCTCCCCGACAGGCAGCGCGAATTCACCCCTCCACTTT.

The chain recombines TRBV9 with TRBJ2-5; 7 bases align to TRBD2. The CDR3 length is 16 residues. V shed 0 bases and J 5 bases; nucleotides not matched to a gene: 10. Germline V gene data show CDR1 as SGDLS and CDR2 as YYNGEE. The CDR3 is CASSVEGGAIEETQYF. CDR3 nucleotides: TGTGCCAGCAGCGTAGAGGGAGGGGCGATAGAGGAGACCCAGTACTTC.

The V and J genes are TRBV19 and TRBJ2-5; 9 bases are shared with TRBD1. Unmatched junction bases numbered 8, after V lost 1 base and J lost 5 bases. This CDR3 spans 16 amino acids. Per germline, CDR1 LNHDA and CDR2 SQIVND (reference sequence). The CDR3 loop reads CASSIAPGQGGETQYF. CDR3 bases: TGTGCCAGTAGTATAGCGCCGGGACAGGGAGGGGAGACCCAGTACTTC. Together with reference TRBV19 and TRBJ2-5, the CDR3 gives the full variable domain: DGGITQSPKYLFRKEGQNVTLSCEQNLNHDAMYWYRQDPGQGLRLIYYSQIVNDFQKGDIAEGYSVSREKKESFPLTVTSAQKNPTAFYLCASSIAPGQGGETQYFGPGTRLLVL.

The rearrangement links TRBV30 to TRBJ2-4; D possibly corresponds to TRBD1 (6 bases). This CDR3 comprises 12 residues. Germline-derived CDR1 and CDR2 are GTSNPN and SVGIG (reference sequence). With 8 bases removed from V and 1 base from J, the gap between germline ends came to 9 bases. The CDR3 nucleotides read TGTGCCAGTACAGGGGCCAAAAACATTCAGTACTTC. Its translation: CASTGAKNIQYF. The full variable domain, its missing parts supplied by reference TRBV30 and TRBJ2-4, is SQTIHQWPATLVQPVGSPLSLECTVEGTSNPNLYWYRQAAGRGLQLLFYSVGIGQISSEVPQNLSASRPQDRQFILSSKKLLLSDSGFYLCASTGAKNIQYFGAGTRLSVL.

The chain couples TRBV28 to TRBJ2-7; 10 bases fit TRBD1. Trimming cost V 4 bases and J 2 bases; bases outside gene matches: 5. The CDR3 is 15 amino acids. In germline, CDR1 is MDHEN, CDR2 SYDVKM. In DNA, the CDR3 is TGTGCCAGCAGTTCTTGGGACAGGGGAGCCTACGAGCAGTACTTC. Translation: CASSSWDRGAYEQYF.

This clone has a single count. The genes are TRBV5-1 and TRBJ1-3, with 9 bases fitting TRBD1. Germline assignment: CDR1 SGHRS and CDR2 YFSETQ. Trimming removed 0 bases from V and 4 bases from J; junction bases left unmatched: 2. The CDR3 covers 15 residues. The CDR3 is CASSLDGQGGNTIYF. In DNA form, the CDR3 reads TGCGCCAGCAGCTTGGACGGACAGGGGGGAAACACCATATATTTT.

J is TRBJ1-1 and V is TRBV19; the match to TRBD1 covers 8 bases. Losses at the gene ends were 9 bases for V and 9 bases for J; bases not matched to a gene: 12. The CDR3 length is 13 residues. Germline V lookup: CDR1 LNHDA, CDR2 SQIVND (reference sequence). CDR3 bases: TGTGCCAGCCACAGGGGGGAATGGGGTAAAGCTTTCTTT. As protein: CASHRGEWGKAFF.

The chain is built from TRBV7-9 and TRBJ2-3; D is unclear. The ends were cut back, 8 bases at V and 6 bases at J, with 9 bases in the middle. The CDR3 length is 11 residues. Germline lookup yields CDR1 SEHNR and CDR2 FQNEAQ (reference sequence). The CDR3 is CASGAGDTQYF. CDR3 DNA sequence: TGTGCCAGCGGCGCAGGCGATACGCAGTATTTT.

This chain links TRBV7-9 with TRBJ2-7; D is unclear. Trimming pared 0 bases from V and 6 bases from J, leaving 3 bases between. Germline CDR1 reads SEHNR; CDR2 reads FQNEAQ (reference sequence). The CDR3 covers 11 residues. CDR3 sequence reads: CASSLAGEQYF. The DNA of the CDR3 is TGTGCCAGCAGCTTAGCAGGCGAGCAGTACTTC.

The chain joins TRBV7-6 to TRBJ2-5; unclear D gene. CDR1 SGHVS and CDR2 FNYEAQ come from the germline V gene. Trimming took 3 bases from V and 2 from J, leaving 7 bases between them. The CDR3 loop spans 13 amino acids. The CDR3, as DNA: TGTGCCAGCAGCTTCGGCCCGCAAGAGACCCAGTACTTC. It yields the protein CASSFGPQETQYF.

This rearrangement joins TRBV5-6 to TRBJ1-4; D is perhaps TRBD1 (6 bases). Trimming took off 2 bases at V and 6 bases at J, with 11 bases between the two ends. The germline V gene has CDR1 SGHDT and CDR2 YYEEEE. This CDR3 contains 14 residues. CDR3 coding DNA: TGTGCCAGCAGCTTTGACAGGCTGGATGAAAAACTGTTTTTT. This translates into CASSFDRLDEKLFF.